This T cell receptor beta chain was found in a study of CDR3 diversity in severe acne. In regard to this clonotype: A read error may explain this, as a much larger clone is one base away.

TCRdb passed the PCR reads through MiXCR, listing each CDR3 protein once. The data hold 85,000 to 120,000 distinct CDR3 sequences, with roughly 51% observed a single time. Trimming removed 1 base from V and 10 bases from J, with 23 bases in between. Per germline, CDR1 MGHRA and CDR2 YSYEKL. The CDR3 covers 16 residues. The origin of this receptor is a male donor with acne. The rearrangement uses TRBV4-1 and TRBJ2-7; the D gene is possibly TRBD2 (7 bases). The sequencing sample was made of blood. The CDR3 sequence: CASSQGGGRYEETQYV. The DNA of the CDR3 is TGCGCCAGCAGCCAAGGGGGGGGGCGGTATGAAGAGACCCAGTACGTC.